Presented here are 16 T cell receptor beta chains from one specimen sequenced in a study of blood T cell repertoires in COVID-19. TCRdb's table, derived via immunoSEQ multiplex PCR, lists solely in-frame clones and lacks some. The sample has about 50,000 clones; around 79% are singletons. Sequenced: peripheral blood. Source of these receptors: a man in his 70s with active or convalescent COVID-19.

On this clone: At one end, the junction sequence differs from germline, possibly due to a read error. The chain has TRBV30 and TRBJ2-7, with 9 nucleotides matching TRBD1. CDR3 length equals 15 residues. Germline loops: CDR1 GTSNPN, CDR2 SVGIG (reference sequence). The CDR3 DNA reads TGTGCCTGGAGTCGGCCGGGACAGGGTTCCTACGGGCAGTACTTC. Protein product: CAWSRPGQGSYGQYF. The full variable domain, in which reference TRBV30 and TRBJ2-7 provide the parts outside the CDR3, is SQTIHQWPATLVQPVGSPLSLECTVEGTSNPNLYWYRQAAGRGLQLLFYSVGIGQISSEVPQNLSASRPQDRQFILSSKKLLLSDSGFYLCAWSRPGQGSYGQYFGPGTRLTVT.

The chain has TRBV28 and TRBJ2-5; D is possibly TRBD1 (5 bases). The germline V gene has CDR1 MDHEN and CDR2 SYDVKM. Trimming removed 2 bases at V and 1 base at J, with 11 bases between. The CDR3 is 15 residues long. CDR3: CASSLGATVQETQYF. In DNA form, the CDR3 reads TGTGCCAGCAGTTTAGGAGCGACAGTCCAAGAGACCCAGTACTTC.

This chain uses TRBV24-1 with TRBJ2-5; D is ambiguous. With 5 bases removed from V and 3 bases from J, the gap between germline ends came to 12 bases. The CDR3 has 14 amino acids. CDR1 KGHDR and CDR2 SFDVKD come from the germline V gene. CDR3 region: CATSAVDKEETQYF. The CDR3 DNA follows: TGTGCCACCAGTGCCGTTGACAAAGAAGAGACCCAGTACTTC.

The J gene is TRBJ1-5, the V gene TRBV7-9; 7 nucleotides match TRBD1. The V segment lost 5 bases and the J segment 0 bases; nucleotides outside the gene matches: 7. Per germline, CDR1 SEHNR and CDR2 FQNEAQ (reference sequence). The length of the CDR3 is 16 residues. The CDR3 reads CASSNEQGYSNQPQHF. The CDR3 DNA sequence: TGTGCCAGCAGCAACGAACAGGGGTATAGCAATCAGCCCCAGCATTTT.

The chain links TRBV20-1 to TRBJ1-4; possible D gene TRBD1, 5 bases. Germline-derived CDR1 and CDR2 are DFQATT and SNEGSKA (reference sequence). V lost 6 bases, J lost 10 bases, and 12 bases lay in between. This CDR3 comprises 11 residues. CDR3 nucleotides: TGCAGTGCCCGGGGGGGAGGAAAACTGTTTTTT. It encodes CSARGGGKLFF.

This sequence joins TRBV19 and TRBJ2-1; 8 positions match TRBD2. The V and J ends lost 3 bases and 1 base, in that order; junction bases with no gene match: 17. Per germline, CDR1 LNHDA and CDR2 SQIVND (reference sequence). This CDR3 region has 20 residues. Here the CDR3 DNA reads TGTGCCAGTAGTATCGAAGGCCCGGATCCTAGCGGGTTGTCCTACAATGAGCAGTTCTTC. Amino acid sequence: CASSIEGPDPSGLSYNEQFF.

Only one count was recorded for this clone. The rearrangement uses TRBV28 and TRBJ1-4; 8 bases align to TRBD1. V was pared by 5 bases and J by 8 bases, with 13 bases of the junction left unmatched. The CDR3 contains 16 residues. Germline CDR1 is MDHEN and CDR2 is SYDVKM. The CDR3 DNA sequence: TGTGCCAGCAGTCCCCCCGCGGGACAGGCTAGCGAAAAACTGTTTTTT. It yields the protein CASSPPAGQASEKLFF.

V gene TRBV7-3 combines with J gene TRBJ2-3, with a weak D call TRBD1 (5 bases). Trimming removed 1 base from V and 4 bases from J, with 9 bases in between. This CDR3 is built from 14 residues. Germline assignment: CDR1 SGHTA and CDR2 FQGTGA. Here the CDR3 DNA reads TGTGCCAGCAGCTTAATAGGGGCATCAGATACGCAGTATTTT. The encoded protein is CASSLIGASDTQYF.

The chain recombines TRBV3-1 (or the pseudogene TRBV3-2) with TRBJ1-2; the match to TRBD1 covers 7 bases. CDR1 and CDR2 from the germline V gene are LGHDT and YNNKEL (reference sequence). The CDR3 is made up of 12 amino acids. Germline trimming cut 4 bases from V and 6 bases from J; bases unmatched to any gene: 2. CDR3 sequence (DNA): TGTGCCAGCAGCCGACAGGGAAATGGCTACACCTTC. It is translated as CASSRQGNGYTF.

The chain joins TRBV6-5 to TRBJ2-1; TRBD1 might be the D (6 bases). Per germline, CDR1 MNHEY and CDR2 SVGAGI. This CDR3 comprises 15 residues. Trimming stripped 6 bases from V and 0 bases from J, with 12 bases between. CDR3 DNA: TGTGCCAGCAGGGGACATAGAAGCTCCTACAATGAGCAGTTCTTC. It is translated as CASRGHRSSYNEQFF.

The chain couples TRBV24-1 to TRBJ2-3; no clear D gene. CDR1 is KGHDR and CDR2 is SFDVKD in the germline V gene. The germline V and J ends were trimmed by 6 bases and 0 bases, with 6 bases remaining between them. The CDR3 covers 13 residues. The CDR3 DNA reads TGTGCCACCAGTCAGGTTAGCACAGATACGCAGTATTTT. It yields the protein CATSQVSTDTQYF.

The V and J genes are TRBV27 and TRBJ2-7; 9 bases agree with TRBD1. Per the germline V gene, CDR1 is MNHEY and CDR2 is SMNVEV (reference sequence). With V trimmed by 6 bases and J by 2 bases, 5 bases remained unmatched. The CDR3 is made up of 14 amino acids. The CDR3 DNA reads TGTGCCAGCAGGGGACAGGGCTCCCCCTACGAGCAGTACTTC. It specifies CASRGQGSPYEQYF.

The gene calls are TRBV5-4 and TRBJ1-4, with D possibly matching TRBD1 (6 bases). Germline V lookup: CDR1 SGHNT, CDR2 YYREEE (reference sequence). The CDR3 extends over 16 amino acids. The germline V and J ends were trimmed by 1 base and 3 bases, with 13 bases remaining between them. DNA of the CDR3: TGTGCCAGCAGCTTGAGTCAGGCAGGGGCTAATGAAAAACTGTTTTTT. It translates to CASSLSQAGANEKLFF.

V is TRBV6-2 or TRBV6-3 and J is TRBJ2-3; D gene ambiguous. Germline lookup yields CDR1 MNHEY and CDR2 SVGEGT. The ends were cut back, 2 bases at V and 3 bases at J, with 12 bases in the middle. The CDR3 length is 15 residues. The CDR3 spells CASSYLLAGTDTQYF. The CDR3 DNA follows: TGTGCCAGCAGTTACCTCCTGGCAGGAACAGATACGCAGTATTTT.

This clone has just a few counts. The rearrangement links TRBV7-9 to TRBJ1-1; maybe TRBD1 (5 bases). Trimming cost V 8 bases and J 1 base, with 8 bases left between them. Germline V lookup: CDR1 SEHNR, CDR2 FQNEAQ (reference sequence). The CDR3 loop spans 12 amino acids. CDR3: CASGGSNTEAFF. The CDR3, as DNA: TGTGCCAGCGGGGGGTCGAACACTGAAGCTTTCTTT.

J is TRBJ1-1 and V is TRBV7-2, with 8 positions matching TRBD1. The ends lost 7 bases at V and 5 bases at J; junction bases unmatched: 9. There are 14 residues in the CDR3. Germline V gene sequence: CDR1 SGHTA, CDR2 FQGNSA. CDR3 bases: TGTGCCAGCACCGATCACAGGGGGTGGACTGAAGCTTTCTTT. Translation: CASTDHRGWTEAFF.